Here is one T cell receptor (beta chain) with its context. The data were obtained in a study of cytomegalovirus exposure and HLA in healthy donors. Study-wide context: Genotyping of about 400 donors showed that 80% to 85% belonged to the Caucasian-associated ancestry cluster.

CDR3 length equals 13 residues. The ends were cut back, 4 bases at V and 1 base at J, with 7 bases in the middle. Per the germline V gene, CDR1 is MGHDK and CDR2 is SYGVNS. The PCR used 60 Vbeta and 13 Jbeta primers. The data were produced by immunoSEQ multiplex PCR, yet TCRdb's version contains in-frame clones alone and is incomplete. Here the sample table reports 50,000 or so clones. This receptor was identified in a woman in her late teens or twenties in good health and CMV-seronegative. The sequencing input was PBMCs. The chain is built from TRBV25-1 and TRBJ1-1, with D perhaps matching TRBD1 (6 bases). The CDR3 nucleotides read TGTGCCAGCAGTGGACAGGCGAACACTGAAGCTTTCTTT. It specifies CASSGQANTEAFF.